This TCR beta chain was obtained from a study of cytomegalovirus exposure and HLA in healthy donors. Study summary: Most genotyped donors, over 70% of around 370, had Caucasian-associated genetic ancestry.

In nominal health when sampled, donors likely had unrecorded immune exposures nonetheless. Study-wide results and limits: Analyses of presence/absence relied on an assumption of roughly uniform sequencing depth across donors. Later work associated fewer than 20,000 TCR beta sequences with HLA alleles at 0.05 false discovery rate.

With 4 bases clipped from V and 7 bases from J, the junction kept 4 bases outside the gene matches. The germline gives CDR1 KGHSH, CDR2 LQKENI. This CDR3 has 14 amino acids. Use of 60 Vbeta and 13 Jbeta primers characterized the PCR. Clones were sequenced by immunoSEQ multiplex PCR, and TCRdb holds only the in-frame ones, with some missing. The sample includes 95,000 to 110,000 clones, approximately 76% seen only once; the top ten take roughly 2.1%. As regards this clone: Its antigen is still unknown.

This receptor was identified in a man younger than 30 in good health and CMV-seronegative. The rearrangement links TRBV18 to TRBJ2-1, with TRBD1 matching 10 bases. Sequencing used PBMCs. In nucleotides, the CDR3 is TGTGCCAGCTCACTGGGGACAGGGGTTAATGAGCAGTTCTTC. Translation: CASSLGTGVNEQFF.